The T cell receptor beta chain described here comes from a study of CD8+CD57+ T cells in acquired aplastic anemia. Study summary: CD4+ and CD8+ cells, once sorted, gave DNA averaging around 3.4 ug. Study-level results: With respect to CD8+ Simpson's diversity, patients and controls did not differ significantly.

Germline lookup yields CDR1 LNHNV and CDR2 YYDKDF (reference sequence). Trimming pared 8 bases from V and 5 bases from J, leaving 16 bases between. The CDR3 runs 14 residues. TCR beta VDJ and CDR3 profiles were obtained from a genomic DNA template. TCRdb itself ran the reads through MiXCR, one entry per CDR3 protein. The sample carries 180,000 or so distinct CDR3 sequences, less than 50% recorded once. In patients chosen for sequencing, flow cytometry had shown CD8+CD57+ cell expansion. Every patient had severe acquired aplastic anemia. As to this clonotype: Its antigen is as yet unknown.

Sequencing was performed on sorted CD4+, CD8+, or CD8+CD57+ T cells (not recorded which) from PBMCs. The V and J genes are TRBV15 and TRBJ2-1; D is unclear. This sequence originates from a human donor with aplastic anemia. CDR3 sequence: CATSVGMNHNEQFF. The DNA for the CDR3 is TGTGCCACCTCGGTGGGAATGAACCACAATGAGCAGTTCTTC.